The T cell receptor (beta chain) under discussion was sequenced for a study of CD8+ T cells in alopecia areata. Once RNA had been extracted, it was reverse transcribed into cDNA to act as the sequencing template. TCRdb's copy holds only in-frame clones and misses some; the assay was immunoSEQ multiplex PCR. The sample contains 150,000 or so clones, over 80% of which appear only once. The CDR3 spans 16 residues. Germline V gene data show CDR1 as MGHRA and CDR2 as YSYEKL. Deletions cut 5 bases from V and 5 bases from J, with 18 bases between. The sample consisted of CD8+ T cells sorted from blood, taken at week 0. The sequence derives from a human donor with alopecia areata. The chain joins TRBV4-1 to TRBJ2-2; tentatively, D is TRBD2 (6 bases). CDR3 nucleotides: TGCGCCAGCAGCATCCCGGGGGAACTGAGGACCGGGGAGCTGTTTTTT. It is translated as CASSIPGELRTGELFF.